The rows below give T cell receptor beta chains drawn from one sample of a study of cytomegalovirus exposure and HLA in healthy donors. The method was immunoSEQ multiplex PCR; TCRdb's version includes in-frame clones alone and lacks a portion of them. The sample consists of 100,000 or so clones, 70% to 90% of them appearing once. Sequencing input: PBMCs. The receptors here all came from a man between 18 and 35 years old in good health and CMV-seronegative. The CDR3 runs from the conserved cysteine through the conserved F or W. Each record gives: D gene, J gene, V gene, CDR3 length, clone size, CDR3 DNA, CDR3 protein. The D gene is left open where the match is weak. Clone size is stated in some rows and not others, as once, few, many or a class when expanded.

TRBD1	TRBJ1-1	TRBV7-8	15	.	TGTGCCAGCAGCTTAACAGGGCAGGGGGGATCTGAAGCTTTCTTT	CASSLTGQGGSEAFF
.	TRBJ1-2	TRBV30	13	once	TGTGCCTGGACGACTTACACTGATGGGGGCTACACCTTC	CAWTTYTDGGYTF
.	TRBJ1-1	TRBV29-1	13	.	TGCAGCTCCCTAATAACAGTGAACACTGAAGCTTTCTTT	CSSLITVNTEAFF
TRBD2	TRBJ2-7	TRBV7-2	15	.	TGTGCCAGCAGCTCTAGCGGGGGGGCTTTCTACGAGCAGTACTTC	CASSSSGGAFYEQYF
.	TRBJ2-1	TRBV11-2	15	.	TGTGCCAGCAGCTCAGGGGACTACAAATACAATGAGCAGTTCTTC	CASSSGDYKYNEQFF
.	TRBJ1-5	TRBV10-3	12	.	TGTGCCATCAGTGAGGTGCAGGGGTCCCAGCATTTT	CAISEVQGSQHF
.	TRBJ2-4	TRBV10-2	17	.	TGCGCCAGCAGTGAGGGACAGACGCGGGGGGCCAAAAACATTCAGTACTTC	CASSEGQTRGAKNIQYF
.	TRBJ1-4	TRBV7-2	12	.	TGTGCCAGCAGCTTAGTCAGGGAAAAACTGTTTTTT	CASSLVREKLFF
.	TRBJ2-7	TRBV19	14	.	TGTGCCAGTAGTATAAGTGCAGGGATGTACGAGCAGTACTTC	CASSISAGMYEQYF
TRBD1	TRBJ1-2	TRBV6-1	14	few	TGTGCCAGCAGTCGGGACAGCTCTAACTATGGCTACACCTTC	CASSRDSSNYGYTF
.	TRBJ1-1	TRBV11-1	16	.	TGTGCCAGCAGCTTTGATCTACCGCCCCGGGGCACTGAAGCTTTCTTT	CASSFDLPPRGTEAFF
.	TRBJ2-7	TRBV14	12	.	TGTGCCAGCAGCCAGGGTTGGGGGGACCGGTACTTC	CASSQGWGDRYF
TRBD1	TRBJ1-2	TRBV6-1	16	once	TGTGCCAGCAGTGAAGCGTGGGACAGCCCGGGGGATGGCTACACCTTC	CASSEAWDSPGDGYTF
.	TRBJ1-6	TRBV4-1	15	.	TGCGCCAGCAGCCAAGAGGGCAGCACCCAGTCACCCCTCCACTTT	CASSQEGSTQSPLHF
TRBD1	TRBJ1-6	TRBV19	15	.	TGTGCCAGTAGTATAGAGGGGACAGGGGTTTCACCCCTCCACTTT	CASSIEGTGVSPLHF
TRBD1	TRBJ1-6	TRBV14	16	.	TGTGCCAGCAGCCCCCAGTCGACAGGGCAGGGTTCACCCCTCCACTTT	CASSPQSTGQGSPLHF
TRBD1	TRBJ1-1	TRBV19	12	few	TGTGCCAGTAGACAGGGGGCTACTGAAGCTTTCTTT	CASRQGATEAFF
.	TRBJ1-1	TRBV13	16	.	TGTGCCAGCAGTCGAACTACAGGCCGGGTAGGAACTGAAGCTTTCTTT	CASSRTTGRVGTEAFF
.	TRBJ1-2	TRBV27	15	.	TGTGCCAGCACTCCCGTAGGAGTAGCTAACTATGGCTACACCTTC	CASTPVGVANYGYTF
TRBD1	TRBJ2-7	TRBV2	14	.	TGTGCCAGCTTATCAGGGGGCGGGACCTACGAGCAGTACTTC	CASLSGGGTYEQYF
.	TRBJ2-3	TRBV19	13	.	TGTGCCAGTAGTCTGGATTTACTAACGCGGCAGTATTTT	CASSLDLLTRQYF
TRBD1	TRBJ2-6	TRBV7-6	16	.	TGTGCCAGCAGCCCATGGACAGGGTCTGGGGCCAACGTCCTGACTTTC	CASSPWTGSGANVLTF
TRBD2	TRBJ2-5	TRBV28	16	.	TGTGCCAGCAGTTCCGCTAGCGGGGGTTTCCAAGAGACCCAGTACTTC	CASSSASGGFQETQYF
.	TRBJ1-5	TRBV7-8	16	.	TGTGCCAGCAGCTTAGTTGGCAGGGCCTCCAATCAGCCCCAGCATTTT	CASSLVGRASNQPQHF
.	TRBJ1-1	TRBV14	16	few	TGTGCCAGCAGCCAACGGTGGTGGGCGGGTGACACTGAAGCTTTCTTT	CASSQRWWAGDTEAFF
TRBD1	TRBJ2-5	TRBV10-3	13	.	TGTGCCATCAGCCCGGGACAGGGAGAGACCCAGTACTTC	CAISPGQGETQYF
.	TRBJ1-1	TRBV11-3	15	.	TGTGCCAGCAGCTTAGGGCTCCCGGGGGTCACTGAAGCTTTCTTT	CASSLGLPGVTEAFF
.	TRBJ2-5	TRBV2	15	.	TGTGCCAGCTATCTTGGGCAGGCCTCCCAAGAGACCCAGTACTTC	CASYLGQASQETQYF
TRBD1	TRBJ1-4	TRBV18	14	.	TGTGCCAGCTCAAAGGGACAGCGAAATGAAAAACTGTTTTTT	CASSKGQRNEKLFF
TRBD2	TRBJ2-1	TRBV14	12	.	TGTGCCAGCAGCTGGATCGGGGGGGAGCAGTTCTTC	CASSWIGGEQFF
TRBD2	TRBJ2-1	TRBV9	17	.	TGTGCCAGCAGCGTAGCGTGGCTAGCGGGGGGGATGGGTGAGCAGTTCTTC	CASSVAWLAGGMGEQFF
TRBD2	TRBJ2-1	TRBV7-9	18	.	TGTGCCAGCAGCTCCGGGACTAGCGGGTTCGGCTCCTACAATGAGCAGTTCTTC	CASSSGTSGFGSYNEQFF
.	TRBJ1-6	TRBV5-6	14	.	TGTGCCAGCAGCCCGCTGGGGGGGGATTCACCCCTCCACTTT	CASSPLGGDSPLHF
TRBD2	TRBJ2-3	TRBV5-1	17	.	TGCGCCAGCAGCTTGTCCCTACGGACTAGCGGGACAGATACGCAGTATTTT	CASSLSLRTSGTDTQYF
TRBD2	TRBJ2-3	TRBV7-9	18	.	TGTGCCAGCAGCTCGACATTGGGACTAGCGGGGGGGAGTGATACGCAGTATTTT	CASSSTLGLAGGSDTQYF
TRBD2	TRBJ2-7	TRBV6-1	17	few	TGTGCCAGCAGTGAAGGACTAGCGGGGGCATCCCCGAACGAGCAGTACTTC	CASSEGLAGASPNEQYF
.	TRBJ2-7	TRBV6-1	15	once	TGTGCCAGCAGTGAAGTGGGGGGTATCCCCTACGAGCAGTACTTC	CASSEVGGIPYEQYF
.	TRBJ2-5	TRBV6-5	14	.	TGTGCCAGCAGTTTCAACCGGGACTCCGAGACCCAGTACTTC	CASSFNRDSETQYF
TRBD2	TRBJ2-1	TRBV4-1	17	.	TGCGCCAGCAGCCTGTTCGGACTAGCGGGGCCGGGGAATGAGCAGTTCTTC	CASSLFGLAGPGNEQFF
TRBD1	TRBJ2-7	TRBV6-5	16	few	TGTGCCAGCAGTTACTCGACCGGACAGGGGGGCTACGAGCAGTACTTC	CASSYSTGQGGYEQYF
.	TRBJ1-2	TRBV6-1	13	.	TGTGCCAGCAGTGAAGGAAGAGGGTATGGCTACACCTTC	CASSEGRGYGYTF
.	TRBJ2-5	TRBV6-5	15	.	TGTGCCAGCAGTTACAGCGACAGGTCCCCGGCAGCCCAGTACTTC	CASSYSDRSPAAQYF
.	TRBJ1-1	TRBV19	13	.	TGTGCCAGTAGTACTGGGCCTAACACTGAAGCTTTCTTT	CASSTGPNTEAFF